The 2 T cell receptor beta chains reported below all come from one sample, sequenced in a study of blood T cell repertoires in COVID-19. Clones were read by immunoSEQ multiplex PCR, and TCRdb kept only the in-frame ones, dropping some. The repertoire holds roughly 200,000 clones, with around 83% as singletons. Input material: peripheral blood. The receptors stem from a woman aged 50 to 60 with COVID-19, enrolled during active disease.

The chain has TRBV5-1 and TRBJ2-5; perhaps TRBD2 as D (5 bases). Germline CDR1 reads SGHRS; CDR2 reads YFSETQ. The V and J ends lost 2 bases and 3 bases respectively, with 8 bases between them. This CDR3 has 13 amino acids. The CDR3 DNA reads TGCGCCAGCAGCTTCAGAGCGGAAGAGACCCAGTACTTC. Its protein product is CASSFRAEETQYF.

The DNA for the CDR3 is TGTGCCAGCAGTGCCGTAAAGACAGCTAGCAATCAGCCCCAGCATTTT. It encodes CASSAVKTASNQPQHF. The genes are TRBV6-1 and TRBJ1-5; D possibly corresponds to TRBD1 (5 bases). This CDR3 has 16 amino acids. Trimming took off 4 bases at V and 0 bases at J, with 13 bases between the two ends. The germline V gene has CDR1 MNHNS and CDR2 SASEGT.